These 25 T cell receptor beta chains came from one sample sequenced in a study of cytomegalovirus exposure and HLA in healthy donors (dated 2017 in TCRdb). Receptors were amplified or captured by the immunoSEQ multiplex PCR assay. TCRdb holds this immuneACCESS table with in-frame rearrangements only. Some clones are missing; in checked studies, unresolved V genes explain under half, and the rest has no known cause. Here the sample has around 65,000 clones; almost 95% occur a single time. Jointly, the top ten make up about 5% of the sample. Sequenced material: PBMCs. All receptors derive from a man aged 18 to 35 in good health and CMV-seropositive.

A single count supports this clone. The chain combines TRBV2 with TRBJ1-1, with TRBD1 matching 8 bases. Germline assignment: CDR1 SNHLY and CDR2 FYNNEI. V dropped 8 bases and J dropped 4; count of bases not matched to a gene: 15. CDR3 length: 16 amino acids. Here the CDR3 DNA reads TGTGCCAGCCAAAAACGCAGGGGGCTTGACAGCACTGAAGCTTTCTTT. Translating gives CASQKRRGLDSTEAFF.

CDR3 in amino acids: CAWSVKQGADTQYF. CDR3 sequence (DNA): TGTGCCTGGAGTGTAAAGCAGGGGGCAGATACGCAGTATTTT. The V call is TRBV30, the J call TRBJ2-3; 7 bases are a match to TRBD1. The V segment lost 0 bases and the J segment 4 bases; nucleotides outside the gene matches: 4. Germline V lookup: CDR1 GTSNPN, CDR2 SVGIG (reference sequence). This CDR3 contains 14 residues.

V usage is TRBV28 and J usage is TRBJ2-7, with D perhaps matching TRBD2 (5 bases). This CDR3 has 13 residues. Germline CDR1 is MDHEN and CDR2 is SYDVKM. V was shortened by 6 bases and J by 10 bases, with 19 bases between the two germline ends. DNA for the CDR3: TGTGCCAGCAGCCCTGGGGTCGAGGGTTCTCAGTACTTC. It encodes CASSPGVEGSQYF.

The chain carries TRBV15 and TRBJ2-7; 10 bases line up with TRBD1. The CDR3 length is 19 residues. Germline V gene data show CDR1 as LNHNV and CDR2 as YYDKDF (reference sequence). V lost 4 bases and J lost 1; bases outside the gene matches: 16. The CDR3 reads CATSTLVPGQGQSSYEQYF. The CDR3 nucleotides read TGTGCCACCAGCACCCTGGTCCCGGGACAGGGGCAGTCTTCCTACGAGCAGTACTTC.

In its sample, this clone was seen once. The J gene is TRBJ2-7, the V gene TRBV7-9, with 9 bases matching TRBD1. This CDR3 region has 14 residues. Germline V gives CDR1 SEHNR, CDR2 FQNEAQ (reference sequence). V trimming: 2 bases; J trimming: 3 bases; junction bases outside the gene matches: 2. In nucleotides, the CDR3 is TGTGCCAGCAGCTTAATGGGACAGGGCTACGAGCAGTACTTC. Its protein product is CASSLMGQGYEQYF. The full variable domain, its missing parts supplied by reference TRBV7-9 and TRBJ2-7, is DTGVSQNPRHKITKRGQNVTFRCDPISEHNRLYWYRQTLGQGPEFLTYFQNEAQLEKSRLLSDRFSAERPKGSFSTLEIQRTEQGDSAMYLCASSLMGQGYEQYFGPGTRLTVT.

The rearrangement joins TRBV19 to TRBJ2-7; 12 bases are shared with TRBD2. The CDR3 has 17 amino acids. The germline gives CDR1 LNHDA, CDR2 SQIVND (reference sequence). J lost 3 bases, V lost 4 bases, and 10 bases had no gene match. The CDR3 sequence is CASSRLAGDARYYEQYF. The DNA for the CDR3 is TGTGCCAGTAGTAGACTAGCGGGAGATGCCCGCTACTACGAGCAGTACTTC.

The rearrangement links TRBV4-1 to TRBJ2-7; 9 bases fit TRBD1. The CDR3 has 15 amino acids. CDR1 and CDR2 from the germline V gene are MGHRA and YSYEKL. J was trimmed by 3 bases and V by 4 bases; bases with no gene match: 7. In nucleotides, the CDR3 is TGCGCCAGCAGCCCAGAGGACAGGGGTGTCTACGAGCAGTACTTC. Its translation is CASSPEDRGVYEQYF.

The chain is built from TRBV29-1 and TRBJ1-2; no firm D call. This CDR3 spans 12 amino acids. CDR1 is SQVTM, CDR2 ANQGSEA, per germline. V was trimmed by 5 bases and J by 5 bases, leaving 12 bases between them. CDR3 protein: CSVPPTGYGYTF. DNA of the CDR3: TGCAGCGTTCCTCCGACGGGGTATGGCTACACCTTC.

J is TRBJ2-7 and V is TRBV20-1; no reliable D call. Per germline, CDR1 DFQATT and CDR2 SNEGSKA (reference sequence). V was clipped by 2 bases and J by 7 bases, with 9 bases between them. The CDR3 contains 11 residues. The CDR3 region has the DNA TGCAGTGCTAGACACCGGGTAGAGCAGTACTTC. Protein: CSARHRVEQYF.

This clone rates as large (0.1 to 1%). The genes are TRBV4-2 and TRBJ1-4; TRBD1 might be the D (6 bases). Looked up from germline, CDR1 is LGHNA and CDR2 is YNFKEQ. The CDR3 loop spans 14 amino acids. Trimming cost V 3 bases and J 3 bases, with 8 bases left between them. This CDR3 reads CASSHGQPNEKLFF. CDR3 DNA: TGTGCCAGCAGCCACGGACAGCCTAATGAAAAACTGTTTTTT.

This sequence joins TRBV15 and TRBJ2-7, with a possible D match to TRBD1 (5 bases). Trimming removed 1 base from V and 2 bases from J, with 9 bases in between. The CDR3 loop spans 14 amino acids. Germline lookup yields CDR1 LNHNV and CDR2 YYDKDF (reference sequence). The CDR3 bases are TGTGCCACCAGCAGAGGCGACAGCGCCTACGAGCAGTACTTC. Translated, it gives CATSRGDSAYEQYF.

The V and J genes are TRBV10-3 and TRBJ2-2; D not certain. Germline V CDR1 and CDR2: ENHRY, SYGVKD. The CDR3 consists of 15 residues. V dropped 0 bases and J dropped 6 bases, with 11 bases sitting between them. DNA for the CDR3: TGTGCCATCAGTGAGTCGGTCATCCCGGCCGGGGAGCTGTTTTTT. Protein sequence: CAISESVIPAGELFF.

V and J are TRBV9 and TRBJ2-6; 9 bases are a match to TRBD1. The ends lost 4 bases at V and 0 bases at J; junction bases unmatched: 8. The germline CDR1 and CDR2 sequences are SGDLS and YYNGEE. This CDR3 is 18 amino acids long. CDR3 residues: CASSFRTGVTSGANVLTF. Here the CDR3 DNA reads TGTGCCAGCAGCTTCCGGACAGGGGTCACCTCTGGGGCCAACGTCCTGACTTTC.

V and J are TRBV7-2 and TRBJ1-1, with a weak D call TRBD1 (5 bases). This CDR3 is 13 amino acids long. Germline CDR1 and CDR2: SGHTA and FQGNSA. Trimming left V 1 base short and J 4 bases short, with 7 bases between. CDR3 in amino acids: CASSLVQGTEAFF. In DNA, the CDR3 is TGTGCCAGCAGCTTAGTTCAGGGCACTGAAGCTTTCTTT.

This clone has a single count. V usage is TRBV4-1 and J usage is TRBJ1-5; unclear D gene. Trimming took 0 bases from V and 2 from J, leaving 8 bases between them. Germline CDR1 is MGHRA and CDR2 is YSYEKL. The CDR3 is made up of 15 amino acids. The CDR3 loop reads CASSQDGSGNQPQHF. CDR3 nucleotides: TGCGCCAGCAGCCAAGACGGTTCTGGCAATCAGCCCCAGCATTTT.

This rearrangement joins TRBV5-1 to TRBJ1-3, with D perhaps matching TRBD1 (6 bases). CDR1 is SGHRS, CDR2 YFSETQ, per germline. This CDR3 has 15 amino acids. Deletions cut 2 bases from V and 0 bases from J, with 9 bases between. The chain's CDR3 is CASSLQGISGNTIYF. The CDR3 DNA follows: TGCGCCAGCAGCTTACAGGGTATCTCTGGAAACACCATATATTTT.

This chain uses TRBV7-9 with TRBJ2-7, with TRBD2 as a possible D gene (6 bases). The CDR3 runs 14 residues. Trimming took off 3 bases at V and 5 bases at J, with 14 bases between the two ends. The germline V gene encodes CDR1 SEHNR and CDR2 FQNEAQ (reference sequence). Here the CDR3 reads CASSLALAPHEQYF. The CDR3 DNA sequence: TGTGCCAGCAGCTTGGCACTAGCTCCCCACGAGCAGTACTTC.

This sequence joins TRBV7-6 and TRBJ2-1, with a weak D call TRBD2 (6 bases). CDR1 is SGHVS, CDR2 FNYEAQ, per germline. CDR3 length: 15 amino acids. Trimming took off 5 bases at V and 4 bases at J, with 15 bases between the two ends. In DNA, the CDR3 is TGTGCCAGCAGCCAGTCGGGAGCCGGTTACAATGAGCAGTTCTTC. It codes for CASSQSGAGYNEQFF. The full variable domain, its missing parts supplied by reference TRBV7-6 and TRBJ2-1, is GAGVSQSPRYKVTKRGQDVALRCDPISGHVSLYWYRQALGQGPEFLTYFNYEAQQDKSGLPNDRFSAERPEGSISTLTIQRTEQRDSAMYRCASSQSGAGYNEQFFGPGTRLTVL.

This chain connects TRBV7-6 to TRBJ1-1, with D possibly TRBD1 on 5 matching bases. V was pared by 4 bases and J by 4 bases, with 16 bases between. The germline V gene has CDR1 SGHVS and CDR2 FNYEAQ. The CDR3 loop spans 15 amino acids. CDR3 DNA: TGTGCCAGCAGCTCGACTGACGGGGGAGTCACTGAAGCTTTCTTT. Encoded protein: CASSSTDGGVTEAFF.

The V and J genes are TRBV30 and TRBJ2-7, with 9 positions matching TRBD1. Germline values: CDR1 GTSNPN, CDR2 SVGIG (reference sequence). With V trimmed by 4 bases and J by 6 bases, 7 bases remained unmatched. The CDR3 has 13 amino acids. The CDR3 loop is CAWTLQGAGEQYF. The CDR3 nucleotides are TGTGCCTGGACATTACAGGGGGCGGGCGAGCAGTACTTC.

This sequence joins TRBV6-1 and TRBJ2-3, with a weak D call TRBD2 (6 bases). The CDR3 extends over 13 amino acids. CDR1 and CDR2 (germline): MNHNS, SASEGT. Trimming took off 6 bases at V and 6 bases at J, with 13 bases between the two ends. The chain's CDR3 is CASSRIRGDTQYF. The DNA of the CDR3 is TGTGCCAGCAGCCGGATCCGGGGGGATACGCAGTATTTT.

The chain joins TRBV6-5 to TRBJ2-3, with TRBD2 matching 8 bases. V trimming: 8 bases; J trimming: 8 bases; junction bases outside the gene matches: 15. Germline values: CDR1 MNHEY, CDR2 SVGAGI. The CDR3 runs 15 residues. DNA for the CDR3: TGTGCCAGCCTGAAACCAGGGACTAGGGGTGGTACGCAGTATTTT. Its protein product is CASLKPGTRGGTQYF.

The rearrangement joins TRBV28 to TRBJ2-1; maybe TRBD2 (6 bases). Germline CDR1 MDHEN, CDR2 SYDVKM. V lost 6 bases to trimming and J lost 1 base, with 25 bases between them. The CDR3 length is 19 residues. CDR3 sequence reads: CASRPTGTPTYKSYNEQFF. The CDR3 DNA follows: TGTGCCAGCAGGCCAACCGGGACTCCGACTTACAAATCCTACAATGAGCAGTTCTTC.

On this clone itself: The junction differs from germline at one of its ends, possibly a read error. The J gene is TRBJ2-7, the V gene TRBV7-3; 8 bases match TRBD1. The CDR3 spans 15 residues. Germline CDR1 and CDR2: SGHTA and FQGTGA. The CDR3 here is CASSLTDRGAYEQYF. CDR3 DNA sequence: TGTGCCAGCAGCCTAACCGACAGGGGAGCCTACGAGCAGTACTTC.

This clone has just one count. The CDR3 region has the DNA TGTGCCAGCTCACCACGCGCGGCGGGTTCCTACAATGAGCAGTTCTTC. Amino acids: CASSPRAAGSYNEQFF. The chain has TRBV18 and TRBJ2-1, with D maybe TRBD2 (5 bases). V dropped 1 base and J dropped 1 base, with 11 bases sitting between them. Germline values: CDR1 KGHSH, CDR2 LQKENI. The CDR3 spans 16 residues. Based on the CDR3 plus reference TRBV18 and TRBJ2-1, the full variable domain is NAGVMQNPRHLVRRRGQEARLRCSPMKGHSHVYWYRQLPEEGLKFMVYLQKENIIDESGMPKERFSAEFPKEGPSILRIQQVVRGDSAAYFCASSPRAAGSYNEQFFGPGTRLTVL.